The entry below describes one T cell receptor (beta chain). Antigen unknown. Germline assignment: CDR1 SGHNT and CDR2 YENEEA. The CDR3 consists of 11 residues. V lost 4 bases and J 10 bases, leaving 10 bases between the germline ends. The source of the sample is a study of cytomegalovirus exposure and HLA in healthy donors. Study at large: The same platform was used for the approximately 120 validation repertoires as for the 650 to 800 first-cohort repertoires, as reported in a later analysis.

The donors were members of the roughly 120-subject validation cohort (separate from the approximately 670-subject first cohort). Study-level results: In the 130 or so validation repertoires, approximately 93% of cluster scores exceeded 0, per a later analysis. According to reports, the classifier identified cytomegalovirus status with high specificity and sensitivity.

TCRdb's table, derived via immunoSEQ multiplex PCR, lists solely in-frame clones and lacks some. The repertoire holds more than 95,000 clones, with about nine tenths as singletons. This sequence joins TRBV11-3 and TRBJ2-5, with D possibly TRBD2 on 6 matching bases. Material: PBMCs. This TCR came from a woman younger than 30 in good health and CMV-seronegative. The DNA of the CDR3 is TGTGCCAGCAGCTCACGGGGGATCCAGTACTTC. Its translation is CASSSRGIQYF.